This TCR beta chain stems from a study of T cell repertoires and HLA-DP antigens. Notes on the study in general: Previously undetected clones averaged 36.3% and 50.6% against the two alleles respectively.

Primers targeted 54 TRBV and 13 TRBJ segments. Generated by immunoSEQ multiplex PCR, the TCRdb table keeps only in-frame clones and is missing some. Of over 60,000 clones listed, around three quarters were seen once; the top ten hold 1.5% to 2%. Concerning this clone itself: Its antigen is as yet unknown.

Untouched CD4+ T cells were bead-isolated from PBMC at 95% to 98% purity. Deletions cut 5 bases from V and 1 base from J, with 8 bases between. CDR3 length: 13 amino acids. Per the germline V gene, CDR1 is LNHDA and CDR2 is SQIVND (reference sequence). Sequenced input: CD4+ T cells from PBMCs. The chain combines TRBV19 with TRBJ1-2, with D tentatively TRBD1 (5 bases). The sequence derives from a man between 60 and 75 years old in good health and CMV-seronegative. The CDR3: CASSVQGNYGYTF. The CDR3 DNA follows: TGTGCCAGTAGTGTCCAGGGTAACTATGGCTACACCTTC. Together with reference TRBV19 and TRBJ1-2, the CDR3 gives the full variable domain: DGGITQSPKYLFRKEGQNVTLSCEQNLNHDAMYWYRQDPGQGLRLIYYSQIVNDFQKGDIAEGYSVSREKKESFPLTVTSAQKNPTAFYLCASSVQGNYGYTFGSGTRLTVV.